A single sample gave rise to the 4 T cell receptor beta chains below, sequenced in a study of response to subunit inactivated influenza vaccine. TCRdb called the RT-PCR reads again in MiXCR, with one record for every CDR3 protein. Of approximately 500,000 distinct CDR3 sequences in the sample, approximately 24% are singletons; the top ten hold 2.5% to 3%. A further study also used this sample, focusing on T cells expressing NK-cell markers. From that second work: 5'RACE template switching with UMIs generated TCR beta cDNA.

The sample was CD4+ T cells sorted from PBMCs, taken 12 days after vaccination. These receptors originate from a man aged 50 to 59 who received an inactivated influenza vaccine.

The CDR3 sequence: CASSLEAGARQETQYF. CDR3 DNA: TGTGCCAGCAGCTTGGAAGCGGGAGCACGACAAGAGACCCAGTACTTC. V usage is TRBV5-5 and J usage is TRBJ2-5, with 8 bases fitting TRBD2. CDR1 is SGHKS, CDR2 YYEKEE, per germline (reference sequence). V trimming: 0 bases; J trimming: 2 bases; junction bases outside the gene matches: 6. This CDR3 region has 16 residues.

This chain uses TRBV4-3 with TRBJ2-4, with D possibly TRBD1 on 6 matching bases. CDR3 length: 18 residues. Trimming took 1 base from V and 1 from J, leaving 17 bases between them. Germline CDR1 and CDR2: LGHNA and YSLEER. CDR3 protein: CASSQVGVDSKAKNIQYF. CDR3 nucleotide sequence: TGCGCCAGCAGCCAAGTGGGTGTGGACAGTAAGGCCAAAAACATTCAGTACTTC.

V gene TRBV4-2 combines with J gene TRBJ2-1, with 11 bases fitting TRBD2. From germline, CDR1 is LGHNA and CDR2 YNFKEQ. This CDR3 is built from 15 residues. Losses at the gene ends were 4 bases for V and 4 bases for J; bases not matched to a gene: 3. The CDR3 nucleotides read TGTGCCAGCAGCCGGACTAGCGGGTTTTACAATGAGCAGTTCTTC. Protein sequence: CASSRTSGFYNEQFF.

This clonotype was detected only a few times. The rearrangement joins TRBV29-1 to TRBJ2-5, with D perhaps matching TRBD2 (5 bases). Germline V lookup: CDR1 SQVTM, CDR2 ANQGSEA. This CDR3 has 14 residues. V dropped 0 bases and J dropped 5 bases, with 13 bases sitting between them. CDR3 amino acids: CSVEDPRVRETQYF. The CDR3 coding sequence is TGCAGCGTTGAAGATCCGCGGGTCCGGGAGACCCAGTACTTC.